These 25 T cell receptor beta chains came from one sample sequenced in a study of blood T cell repertoires in COVID-19. The table came from immunoSEQ multiplex PCR; TCRdb's copy has only in-frame clones and leaves some out. The sample consists of roughly 180,000 clones, 85% to 90% of them appearing once. Sequences were obtained from peripheral blood. The origin of the receptors is a man in his sixties or seventies with active or convalescent COVID-19.

The chain employs TRBV18 and TRBJ2-5; 8 bases are shared with TRBD1. J was trimmed by 1 base and V by 3 bases; bases with no gene match: 1. This CDR3 region has 14 residues. CDR1 and CDR2 from the germline V gene are KGHSH and LQKENI. The chain's CDR3 is CASSPTGGQETQYF. The CDR3 nucleotides read TGTGCCAGCTCACCCACAGGGGGCCAAGAGACCCAGTACTTC.

The chain joins TRBV9 to TRBJ2-5; the D gene is possibly TRBD2 (6 bases). The CDR3 contains 18 residues. The germline V gene encodes CDR1 SGDLS and CDR2 YYNGEE. The V gene lost 0 bases and the J gene lost 1 base, with 19 bases spanning the gap. In DNA form, the CDR3 reads TGTGCCAGCAGCGTAGCTACGTATGGGGTAGCGGCCCAAGAGACCCAGTACTTC. This encodes CASSVATYGVAAQETQYF. Together with reference TRBV9 and TRBJ2-5, the CDR3 gives the full variable domain: DSGVTQTPKHLITATGQRVTLRCSPRSGDLSVYWYQQSLDQGLQFLIQYYNGEERAKGNILERFSAQQFPDLHSELNLSSLELGDSALYFCASSVATYGVAAQETQYFGPGTRLLVL.

The chain carries TRBV25-1 and TRBJ1-6, with no clear D. CDR1 is MGHDK, CDR2 SYGVNS, per germline. The CDR3 runs 14 residues. V shed 4 bases and J shed 7 bases, with 11 bases lying between them. Here the CDR3 DNA reads TGTGCCAGCAGTGGGCCGGCGGGCAATTCACCCCTCCACTTT. The encoded protein is CASSGPAGNSPLHF.

The chain employs TRBV7-2 and TRBJ1-1; D might be TRBD1 (6 bases). The CDR3 loop spans 12 amino acids. Trimming left V 3 bases short and J 11 bases short, with 13 bases between. Looked up from germline, CDR1 is SGHTA and CDR2 is FQGNSA. CDR3 loop: CASSFLQGDAFF. The CDR3 nucleotides are TGTGCCAGCAGCTTCCTACAGGGAGATGCTTTCTTT.

The chain joins TRBV30 to TRBJ1-1, with 9 bases identical to TRBD1. V dropped 4 bases and J dropped 6; count of bases not matched to a gene: 9. CDR1 GTSNPN and CDR2 SVGIG come from the germline V gene (reference sequence). The CDR3 covers 14 residues. The CDR3 coding sequence is TGTGCCTGGATGTTTGGGACAGGGAATCCTGAAGCTTTCTTT. It translates to CAWMFGTGNPEAFF.

About this clone: Other DNA sequences in this sample translate to the same CDR3. V gene TRBV18 combines with J gene TRBJ2-7; D is undetermined. V lost 3 bases and J lost 2, with 11 bases in between. The length of the CDR3 is 14 residues. Germline CDR1 reads KGHSH; CDR2 reads LQKENI. The CDR3 reads CASSPPGLTYEQYF. The CDR3 nucleotides read TGTGCCAGCTCACCCCCGGGTTTAACCTACGAGCAGTACTTC.

This clone was counted between two and nine times. The CDR3 nucleotides read TGTGCCAGCAGCTTGGCCGGGATCCGTGAAGCTTTCTTT. Protein sequence: CASSLAGIREAFF. The V call is TRBV5-4, the J call TRBJ1-1; D call uncertain. The CDR3 totals 13 residues. V was clipped by 0 bases and J by 7 bases, with 10 bases between them. Germline CDR1 SGHNT, CDR2 YYREEE (reference sequence).

This rearrangement joins TRBV27 to TRBJ1-4, with D maybe TRBD1 (6 bases). V was clipped by 5 bases and J by 4 bases, with 14 bases between them. Germline-derived CDR1 and CDR2 are MNHEY and SMNVEV (reference sequence). This CDR3 spans 15 amino acids. The CDR3 DNA follows: TGTGCCAGCAGTCAGACCAGGGGATATAATGAAAAACTGTTTTTT. Its protein product is CASSQTRGYNEKLFF.

V usage is TRBV2 and J usage is TRBJ1-1; TRBD1 agrees at 8 bases. The CDR3 has 15 residues. The V gene end was trimmed by 8 bases and the J gene end by 0 bases; junction bases not matched to a gene: 8. The V gene's germline CDR1 is SNHLY and CDR2 FYNNEI. The CDR3 sequence is CASCRTGMMNTEAFF. The CDR3 DNA is TGTGCCAGCTGCCGGACAGGGATGATGAACACTGAAGCTTTCTTT.

This chain connects TRBV25-1 to TRBJ1-6; D unclear. CDR3 length equals 15 residues. Germline CDR1 MGHDK, CDR2 SYGVNS. Trimming left V 0 bases short and J 5 bases short, with 8 bases between. The CDR3 loop is CASSEYYRDNSPLHF. CDR3 DNA sequence: TGTGCCAGCAGTGAATATTATCGGGATAATTCACCCCTCCACTTT.

The rearrangement links TRBV6-5 to TRBJ1-2; D possibly corresponds to TRBD1 (6 bases). The germline gives CDR1 MNHEY, CDR2 SVGAGI. V was trimmed by 6 bases and J by 8 bases, leaving 16 bases between them. The CDR3 totals 13 residues. The CDR3 DNA is TGTGCCAGCAGGACAGGCGGGGAGGGAGGCTACACCTTC. Amino acids: CASRTGGEGGYTF.

The chain carries TRBV7-2 and TRBJ2-2; 11 bases fit TRBD2. The CDR3 spans 15 residues. Germline V gene sequence: CDR1 SGHTA, CDR2 FQGNSA. V was clipped by 3 bases and J by 5 bases; unmatched bases: 2. The chain's CDR3 is CASSLRLAGTGELFF. For the CDR3, the DNA is TGTGCCAGCAGCTTGAGACTAGCGGGGACCGGGGAGCTGTTTTTT.

The CDR3 DNA sequence: TGTGCCAGCAGCCTGGGACAGCTTCTCGGCTACACCTTC. This encodes CASSLGQLLGYTF. J is TRBJ1-2 and V is TRBV7-9; 7 bases align to TRBD1. The length of the CDR3 is 13 residues. The J segment lost 8 bases and the V segment lost 5 bases, leaving 8 bases of the junction unmatched. Germline values: CDR1 SEHNR, CDR2 FQNEAQ (reference sequence). Using reference TRBV7-9 and TRBJ1-2 for the parts outside the CDR3, the full variable domain is DTGVSQNPRHKITKRGQNVTFRCDPISEHNRLYWYRQTLGQGPEFLTYFQNEAQLEKSRLLSDRFSAERPKGSFSTLEIQRTEQGDSAMYLCASSLGQLLGYTFGSGTRLTVV.

This CDR3 is CASSPGSTQYF. Here the CDR3 DNA reads TGTGCCAGCAGTCCCGGTTCTACGCAGTATTTT. The chain has TRBV6-5 and TRBJ2-3; no clear D gene. V lost 5 bases, J lost 8 bases, and 8 bases lay in between. The CDR3 loop spans 11 amino acids. The germline V gene has CDR1 MNHEY and CDR2 SVGAGI.

The V gene is TRBV9, the J gene TRBJ2-7; 8 bases align to TRBD1. The V gene's germline CDR1 is SGDLS and CDR2 YYNGEE. The CDR3 length is 15 residues. V gave up 0 bases and J gave up 4 bases; unmatched junction bases: 6. DNA for the CDR3: TGTGCCAGCAGCGTAGGAGCGACAGGGGTATACGAGCAGTACTTC. Protein sequence: CASSVGATGVYEQYF.

The chain couples TRBV7-9 to TRBJ1-6; TRBD1 matches at 8 bases. Germline V gene data show CDR1 as SEHNR and CDR2 as FQNEAQ (reference sequence). The junction had 3 bases not matched to a gene; V was cut back by 5 bases and J by 0 bases. This CDR3 contains 16 residues. For the CDR3, the DNA is TGTGCCAGCAGCCCCGGACAGGGCTCCTATAATTCACCCCTCCACTTT. This codes for CASSPGQGSYNSPLHF.

The chain couples TRBV3-1 (or the pseudogene TRBV3-2) to TRBJ1-3; the match to TRBD1 covers 7 bases. In germline, CDR1 is LGHDT, CDR2 YNNKEL (reference sequence). V lost 4 bases to trimming and J lost 0 bases; unmatched junction nucleotides: 6. The CDR3 spans 16 residues. The CDR3 nucleotides are TGTGCCAGCAGCCCAGGGGGGCAGACCTCTGGAAACACCATATATTTT. Protein sequence: CASSPGGQTSGNTIYF.

The rearrangement uses TRBV7-8 and TRBJ1-5; D may be TRBD1 (5 bases). In germline, CDR1 is SGHVS, CDR2 FQNEAQ. The CDR3 is 15 residues long. V lost 2 bases to trimming and J lost 0 bases, with 8 bases between them. CDR3 region: CASSLRQTSNQPQHF. The CDR3, as DNA: TGTGCCAGCAGCTTAAGACAGACTAGCAATCAGCCCCAGCATTTT.

The chain carries TRBV18 and TRBJ1-5; the D gene is possibly TRBD1 (5 bases). CDR1 KGHSH and CDR2 LQKENI come from the germline V gene. CDR3 length equals 15 residues. Trimming removed 5 bases at V and 2 bases at J, with 13 bases between. As DNA, the CDR3 is TGTGCCAGCTCAACGATATCCAGGGGCAATCAGCCCCAGCATTTT. Its protein product is CASSTISRGNQPQHF.

This rearrangement joins TRBV11-2 to TRBJ1-5, with a possible D match to TRBD1 (6 bases). Per the germline V gene, CDR1 is SGHAT and CDR2 is FQNNGV. The CDR3 is 15 residues long. V lost 0 bases to trimming and J lost 6 bases, with 12 bases between them. This CDR3 reads CASSLDGGAGQPQHF. The CDR3, as DNA: TGTGCCAGCAGCTTAGATGGGGGGGCTGGTCAGCCCCAGCATTTT.

This chain links TRBV30 with TRBJ1-5, with a tentative D call TRBD1 (6 bases). The V gene's germline CDR1 is GTSNPN and CDR2 SVGIG (reference sequence). V lost 4 bases and J 4 bases, leaving 14 bases between the germline ends. The CDR3 extends over 14 amino acids. The CDR3 DNA is TGTGCCTGGACCTCAGGACAGAAAAATCAGCCCCAGCATTTT. Residues: CAWTSGQKNQPQHF. The variable domain in full, with the rest retrieved from reference TRBV30 and TRBJ1-5, is SQTIHQWPATLVQPVGSPLSLECTVEGTSNPNLYWYRQAAGRGLQLLFYSVGIGQISSEVPQNLSASRPQDRQFILSSKKLLLSDSGFYLCAWTSGQKNQPQHFGDGTRLSIL.

V and J are TRBV2 and TRBJ1-6, with 7 bases identical to TRBD1. Per germline, CDR1 SNHLY and CDR2 FYNNEI. Trimming at V came to 6 bases and at J to 8 bases, leaving 7 bases not matched to a gene. This CDR3 spans 14 amino acids. The CDR3 region is CASRVTGNDSPLHF. CDR3 sequence (DNA): TGTGCCAGCAGAGTGACAGGGAATGATTCACCCCTCCACTTT.

V gene TRBV7-9 combines with J gene TRBJ2-5, with 11 bases identical to TRBD2. The CDR3 runs to 15 residues. With 2 bases clipped from V and 4 bases from J, the junction kept 3 bases outside the gene matches. Germline CDR1 SEHNR, CDR2 FQNEAQ (reference sequence). This CDR3 is CASSLLAGGAETQYF. As DNA, the CDR3 is TGTGCCAGCAGCTTACTAGCGGGGGGTGCAGAGACCCAGTACTTC.

The genes are TRBV4-1 and TRBJ2-5; TRBD1 agrees at 9 bases. Germline trimming cut 4 bases from V and 4 bases from J; bases unmatched to any gene: 10. Germline values: CDR1 MGHRA, CDR2 YSYEKL. The CDR3 runs 16 residues. CDR3 residues: CASSPGTGQGRETQYF. The CDR3 nucleotides are TGCGCCAGCAGCCCGGGCACGGGACAGGGTCGAGAGACCCAGTACTTC.

The V call is TRBV18, the J call TRBJ1-5; no clear D. The CDR3 contains 15 residues. Germline CDR1 reads KGHSH; CDR2 reads LQKENI. The germline V and J ends were trimmed by 3 bases and 7 bases, with 16 bases remaining between them. CDR3 sequence reads: CASSPPTGGYQPQHF. The CDR3 nucleotides read TGTGCCAGCTCACCTCCGACGGGAGGTTACCAGCCCCAGCATTTT.